This T cell receptor (beta chain) was identified during a study of blood T cell repertoires in COVID-19 (dated by TCRdb to 2019 to 2021). At the level of the whole study: Samples covering the acute and convalescent phases of COVID-19 were provided by collaborators in the United States, Italy and Spain. HLA class I and class II types, where available, came from metadata supplied by the sample provider rather than from assay-based typing. Samples were obtained from the ongoing ImmuneRACE study (first 160 participants) and from about 1,300 subjects provided by 6 global collaborators. The repertoires were released in a freely available public database meant as a resource for research on the immune response to SARS-CoV-2. The material from the prospective study consisted of cDNA or gDNA derived from T cells, B-cell-depleted T cells, or PBMCs. The dataset comprised deeply sampled blood TCRbeta repertoires from subjects exposed to, actively infected with, or recovered from COVID-19. A de-identified subject ID, COVID-19 status, age in years and sex were almost always included in the sample metadata.

This clone has a handful of counts. Its target antigen remains unknown. No clone much larger than this one lies a single base away; base qualities are absent. The immunoSEQ Assay, a bias-controlled multiplex PCR, was used to amplify TCRbeta CDR3 regions from genomic DNA. The source study handled its data this way. The number of nucleated cells in each sample was estimated from the amplification of reference gene primers within the assay. To quantify the absolute abundance of each unique TCRbeta CDR3 rearrangement, sequence reads were collapsed and filtered. For each sample, productive Simpson clonality was calculated as the square root of Simpson's diversity index over productive rearrangements. This immuneACCESS table, as held by TCRdb, lists in-frame sequences with V and J called but not all clones. Of the missing ones, under half trace to an unresolved V gene in checked studies; the others have no known cause. The DNA gave D and trimming, while V, J and clone size come from that table. The sample includes tens of thousands of clones, with approximately 80% observed a single time. The ten largest clones take up 15% to 20% of the sample.

The collaborating institutions used their own protocols to collect whole blood in K2EDTA tubes. For TCRbeta analysis, collaborator samples were shipped as frozen whole blood, as isolated PBMCs, or as DNA extracted from either sample type. Germline trimming: 7 bases from V, 2 bases from J; junction bases outside gene matches: 1. The germline V gene specifies ENHRY as CDR1 and SYGVKD as CDR2. The CDR3 runs 12 amino acids, cysteine and phenylalanine included. The CDR3 DNA has 36 bases and is translated from base 1. General conclusions and limits of the study: Clinical and demographic metadata were provided uncurated, with the amount varying by source and participant.

Sequencing input: peripheral blood. This chain joins TRBV10-3 to TRBJ1-2; 7 of the junction bases match TRBD1. The TCR comes from a woman older than 75 with acute or convalescent COVID-19. Read as DNA, the sequence is TGTGCCATCAAGGGACAGAACTATGGCTACACCTTC. Translated, this gives CAIKGQNYGYTF.